This T cell receptor (beta chain) was captured by sequencing in a study of blood T cell repertoires in COVID-19. Study-level information: From T cells, B-cell-depleted T cells, or PBMCs came the material, which was cDNA or gDNA.

As processed by the authors: From reference gene primer amplification, estimates of nucleated cell counts were derived. Profiling relied on immunoSEQ multiplex PCR, and the TCRdb table lists in-frame clones only, not all of them. The V and J calls and clone size were taken over from that table, and D and trimming were inferred from the DNA. The data hold around 130,000 clones, with approximately 83% observed a single time. The V and J ends lost 5 bases and 4 bases, in that order; junction bases with no gene match: 13. The CDR3 covers 16 residues. The germline gives CDR1 SGHTS, CDR2 YDEGEE. The sequencing input was peripheral blood. This TCR came from a woman in her forties or fifties who had recovered from COVID-19. V and J are TRBV5-8 and TRBJ2-7; 9 nucleotides agree with TRBD2. This CDR3 is CASSWTSATNFYEQYF. The CDR3 region has the DNA TGTGCCAGCAGTTGGACTAGCGCTACGAACTTTTACGAGCAGTACTTC.